These 18 T cell receptor beta chains were all obtained from the same sample, sequenced in a study of tissue T cells after allogeneic stem cell transplantation. Repertoires were generated with immunoSEQ multiplex PCR, while TCRdb's copy carries only in-frame clones and drops some. The repertoire holds some 22,000 clones, roughly two thirds seen once, with 0.65% to 0.75% in the top ten. The sequencing sample was made of spleen. These receptors were collected from a female BALB/c mouse in good health. Mouse MHC haplotype: H2-d.

This clone was seen a few times. Any gene name here is a mouse gene name. The read stops 1 residue short of the end of the CDR3; the missing end is completed from the germline J gene. The chain combines TRBV30 with TRBJ2-7; D is ambiguous. The CDR3 is 12 residues long. V lost 0 bases and J lost 1, with 4 bases in between. Germline V gene lookup returns CDR1 SQVVS and CDR2 ANEGSEA. CDR3 bases read: TGTAGTTCTAGAGAAGGGTCCTATGAACAGTAC. This codes for CSSREGSYEQY. The entire CDR3 reads CSSREGSYEQYF.

Worth noting for this clone: Genes and germline are mouse. The read gets to within 1 residue of the CDR3 end, and the germline J gene fills in the rest. This chain links TRBV3 with TRBJ1-2; no firm D call. Germline assignment: CDR1 SNHLY and CDR2 FYNGKV (reference sequence). V shed 5 bases and J shed 2 bases, with 3 bases lying between them. This CDR3 region has 11 residues. The CDR3 sequence: CASSDNSDYTF. Incomplete CDR3 DNA: TGTGCCAGCAGCGACAACTCCGACTACACC.

Only a few counts were recorded for this clone. Gene names are mouse gene names. The CDR3 is CASSTGLGAYEQYF. The sequenced CDR3 bases are TGTGCCAGCAGTACCGGACTGGGGGCCTATGAACAGTAC. The chain recombines TRBV19 with TRBJ2-7, with 10 bases identical to TRBD2. The read is 1 residue too short to cover the CDR3 end, so that end is filled in from the germline J gene. The V and J ends lost 3 bases and 2 bases, in that order; junction bases with no gene match: 2. Looked up from germline, CDR1 is FNHDT and CDR2 is SITEND (reference sequence). The CDR3 totals 14 residues.

Details on this clone: The genes and germline here are from mouse. The read terminates 1 residue ahead of where the CDR3 ends, so the germline J gene completes it. The chain links TRBV13-1 to TRBJ2-5; possibly TRBD2 for D (6 bases). The CDR3 consists of 12 residues. Trimming left V 4 bases short and J 6 bases short, with 9 bases between. The V gene's germline CDR1 is NSHNY and CDR2 SYGAGN. CDR3 in amino acids: CASSLGWDTQYF. The sequenced CDR3 bases are TGTGCCAGCAGTCTGGGGTGGGACACCCAGTAC.

This clone was seen just once. The gene names given are mouse names. The CDR3 is CASGDATDQNTLYF. The DNA read from the CDR3 is TGTGCCAGCGGTGATGCTACAGATCAAAACACCTTGTAC. The rearrangement links TRBV13-2 to TRBJ2-4; D is unresolved. The read comes to an end 1 residue before the CDR3 does, leaving the germline J gene to fill in the end. Trimming cost V 0 bases and J 2 bases, with 7 bases left between them. Germline CDR1 reads NNHNN; CDR2 reads SYGAGS (reference sequence). CDR3 length: 14 amino acids.

As to this clone: Germline and genes here are mouse. Partial CDR3 DNA: TGTGCAAGCAGCTTAGATCTAGGGACAGATAACAACCAGGCTCCGCTT. Amino acids: CASSLDLGTDNNQAPL. The whole CDR3 reads CASSLDLGTDNNQAPLF. The chain employs TRBV16 and TRBJ1-5; 7 bases line up with TRBD1. Coverage ceases 1 residue before the CDR3 finishes, and the germline J gene fills in the end. With V trimmed by 0 bases and J by 0 bases, 5 bases remained unmatched. This CDR3 has 17 residues. Germline V gene data show CDR1 as SGHSA and CDR2 as FRNQAP.

With regard to this clone: The germline and genes are mouse ones. The CDR3 goes on 1 residue after the read ends, and that part is filled in from the germline J gene. The chain combines TRBV19 with TRBJ2-1, with D possibly TRBD1 on 6 matching bases. This CDR3 is built from 13 residues. Germline V gene lookup returns CDR1 FNHDT and CDR2 SITEND (reference sequence). V lost 4 bases and J 1 base, leaving 6 bases between the germline ends. The CDR3 sequence: CASSQGNYAEQFF. The covered CDR3 bases are TGTGCCAGCAGTCAGGGGAACTATGCTGAGCAGTTC.

This clone has just a few counts. Mouse gene names and germline throughout. Read sequence stops 1 residue before the CDR3 end, and the germline J gene provides the missing end. The chain uses TRBV19 and TRBJ2-7; D uncertain. This CDR3 is 13 amino acids long. Deletions cut 3 bases from V and 0 bases from J, with 7 bases between. Germline loops: CDR1 FNHDT, CDR2 SITEND (reference sequence). The CDR3 is CASSTDTSYEQYF. Partial CDR3 DNA: TGTGCCAGCAGTACAGACACCTCCTATGAACAGTAC.

Remarks on this clone: The gene symbols are mouse symbols. The read stops 1 residue short of the end of the CDR3; the missing end is completed from the germline J gene. This rearrangement joins TRBV13-2 to TRBJ1-1, with 10 nucleotides matching TRBD1. The CDR3 is made up of 15 amino acids. Unmatched junction bases numbered 4, after V lost 2 bases and J lost 3 bases. Germline values: CDR1 NNHNN, CDR2 SYGAGS (reference sequence). CDR3 bases read: TGTGCCAGCGGTGAACGGGACAGGGGACACACAGAAGTCTTC. Translated, it gives CASGERDRGHTEVF. The whole CDR3 sequence is CASGERDRGHTEVFF.

With regard to this clone: Mouse germline and gene names are used. The read terminates 1 residue before the CDR3 end, so the remaining end is supplied by the germline J gene. This chain connects TRBV13-1 to TRBJ2-4, with 10 bases identical to TRBD2. There are 13 residues in the CDR3. After removal of 5 bases from V and 10 bases from J, the junction contained 7 bases not matched to a gene. The germline V gene has CDR1 NSHNY and CDR2 SYGAGN. The sequenced CDR3 bases are TGTGCCAGCAGGAGGACTGGGGGAGCCCCCTTGTAC. This codes for CASRRTGGAPLY. The complete CDR3 sequence is CASRRTGGAPLYF.

To note about this clone: Gene names and germline refer to mouse. The CDR3 end falls 1 residue outside the read, so it is completed with the germline J gene. V is TRBV13-3 and J is TRBJ2-4, with 13 bases that match TRBD2. CDR1 is NNHDY and CDR2 is SYVADS in the germline V gene. The CDR3 has 15 amino acids. V was pared by 3 bases and J by 2 bases, with 0 bases of the junction left unmatched. CDR3 bases read: TGTGCCAGCAGTGGGACTGGGGGGGCTCAAAACACCTTGTAC. Protein sequence: CASSGTGGAQNTLY. In full, the CDR3 is CASSGTGGAQNTLYF.

As to this clone: Genes here carry mouse names. The read comes to an end 1 residue before the CDR3 does, leaving the germline J gene to fill in the end. The rearrangement links TRBV13-2 to TRBJ2-7, with TRBD1 matching over 10 bases. This CDR3 has 13 residues. Germline V CDR1 and CDR2: NNHNN, SYGAGS (reference sequence). With V trimmed by 4 bases and J by 4 bases, 2 bases remained unmatched. CDR3 protein: CASGPGQGYEQYF. CDR3 DNA, as far as it was read: TGTGCCAGCGGTCCGGGACAGGGGTATGAACAGTAC.

Comment on this clone: Gene names are mouse gene names. Read data end 1 residue before the CDR3 end; the end is taken from the germline J gene. The sample carries other DNA sequences with the same CDR3. The chain joins TRBV20 to TRBJ1-3; 9 bases agree with TRBD1. The CDR3 loop spans 14 amino acids. J was trimmed by 2 bases and V by 1 base; bases with no gene match: 0. Germline values: CDR1 GFQATS, CDR2 STVNSAI. CDR3: CGARGQGAGNTLYF. The sequenced CDR3 bases are TGTGGTGCTAGGGGACAGGGGGCTGGAAATACGCTCTAT.

On this clone: The genes and germline here are from mouse. Sequencing ends 1 residue short of the CDR3 end; the germline J gene provides the rest. The V call is TRBV13-2, the J call TRBJ1-6; D may be TRBD1 (6 bases). TRBJ1-6 is designated an ORF whose function remains uncertain. This CDR3 is built from 14 residues. Trimming shortened V by 4 bases and J by 6 bases, and 11 bases separated the two germline ends. Germline CDR1 is NNHNN and CDR2 is SYGAGS (reference sequence). The DNA read from the CDR3 is TGTGCCAGCGGTCACCGGGACACTAATTCGCCCCTCTAC. Translating gives CASGHRDTNSPLY. The whole CDR3 protein reads CASGHRDTNSPLYF.

Details on this clone: Each gene name is a mouse one. The read ends 1 residue early relative to the CDR3; the germline J gene fills the gap. The V and J genes are TRBV13-1 and TRBJ2-5; D is unclear. Deletions cut 0 bases from V and 5 bases from J, with 4 bases between. The length of the CDR3 is 12 residues. CDR1 and CDR2 from the germline V gene are NSHNY and SYGAGN. CDR3 residues: CASSDDVDTQYF. The CDR3 DNA, read in part, is TGTGCCAGCAGTGATGATGTAGACACCCAGTAC.

The table lists this clone with a few counts. Gene names are the mouse ones. The observed sequence ends 1 residue before the CDR3 terminus, with the missing tail filled in from the germline J gene. The chain uses TRBV12-2 and TRBJ1-5, with D hard to call. Germline CDR1 and CDR2: SGHLS and HYDKME. This CDR3 is built from 11 residues. Trimming shortened V by 7 bases and J by 6 bases, and 9 bases separated the two germline ends. CDR3 region: CAREEGQAPLF. The part of the CDR3 DNA that was read is TGTGCCAGGGAAGAGGGCCAGGCTCCGCTT.

Regarding this clone: The germline and genes are mouse ones. The read gets to within 1 residue of the CDR3 end, and the germline J gene fills in the rest. This sequence joins TRBV1 and TRBJ1-5; 12 bases line up with TRBD1. Per germline, CDR1 NSQYPW and CDR2 LRSPGD (reference sequence). The CDR3 has 17 amino acids. The V and J ends lost 0 bases and 2 bases, in that order; junction bases with no gene match: 2. CDR3 sequence: CTCSAEGQGAYNQAPLF. CDR3 DNA (partial): TGCACCTGCAGTGCAGAGGGACAGGGGGCGTACAACCAGGCTCCGCTT.

For this clone: The gene names given are mouse names. The read ends 1 residue early relative to the CDR3; the germline J gene fills the gap. The V call is TRBV5, the J call TRBJ2-1, with 9 bases that match TRBD1. The CDR3 spans 15 residues. V shed 1 base and J 5 bases; nucleotides not matched to a gene: 3. From germline, CDR1 is LGHNA and CDR2 YNLKQL (reference sequence). The CDR3 sequence is CASSQGRDRDAEQFF. CDR3 bases read: TGTGCCAGCAGCCAAGGCCGGGACAGGGATGCTGAGCAGTTC.